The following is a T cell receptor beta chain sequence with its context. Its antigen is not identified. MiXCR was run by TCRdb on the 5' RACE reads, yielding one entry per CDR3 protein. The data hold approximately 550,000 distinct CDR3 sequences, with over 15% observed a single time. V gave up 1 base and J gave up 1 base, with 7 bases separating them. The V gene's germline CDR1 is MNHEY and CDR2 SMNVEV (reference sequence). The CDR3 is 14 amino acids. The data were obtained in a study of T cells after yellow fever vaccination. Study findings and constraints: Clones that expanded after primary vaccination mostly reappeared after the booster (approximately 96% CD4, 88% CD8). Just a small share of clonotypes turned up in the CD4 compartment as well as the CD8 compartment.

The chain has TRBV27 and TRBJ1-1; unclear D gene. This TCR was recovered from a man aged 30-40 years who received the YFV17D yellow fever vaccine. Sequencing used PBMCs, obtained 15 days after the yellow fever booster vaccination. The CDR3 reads CASSLFAGNTEAFF. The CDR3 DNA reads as TGTGCCAGCAGTTTATTCGCAGGGAACACTGAAGCTTTCTTT.